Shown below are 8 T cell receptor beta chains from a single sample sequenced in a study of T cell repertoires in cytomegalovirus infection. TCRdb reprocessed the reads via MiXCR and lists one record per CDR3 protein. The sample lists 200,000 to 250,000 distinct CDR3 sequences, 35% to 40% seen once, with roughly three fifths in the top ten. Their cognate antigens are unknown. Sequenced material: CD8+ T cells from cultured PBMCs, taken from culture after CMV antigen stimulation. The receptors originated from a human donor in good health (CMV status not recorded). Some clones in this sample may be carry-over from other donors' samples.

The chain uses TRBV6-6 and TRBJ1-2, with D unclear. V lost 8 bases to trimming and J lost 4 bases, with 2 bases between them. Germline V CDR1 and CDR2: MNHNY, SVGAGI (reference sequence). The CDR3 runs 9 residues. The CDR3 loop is CASLYGYTF. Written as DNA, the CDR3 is TGTGCCAGCCTCTATGGCTACACCTTC.

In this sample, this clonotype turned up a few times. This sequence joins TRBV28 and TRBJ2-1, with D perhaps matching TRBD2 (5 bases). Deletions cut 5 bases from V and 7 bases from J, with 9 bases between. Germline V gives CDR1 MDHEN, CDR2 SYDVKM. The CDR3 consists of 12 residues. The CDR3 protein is CASSRSANEQFF. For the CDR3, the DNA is TGTGCCAGCAGTCGTAGCGCTAATGAGCAGTTCTTC.

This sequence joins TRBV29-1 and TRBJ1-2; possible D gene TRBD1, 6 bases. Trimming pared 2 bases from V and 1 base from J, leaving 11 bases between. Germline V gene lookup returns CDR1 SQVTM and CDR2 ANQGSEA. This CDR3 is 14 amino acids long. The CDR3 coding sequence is TGCAGCGTTGAATTCTCAGGGGATAACTATGGCTACACCTTC. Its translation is CSVEFSGDNYGYTF.

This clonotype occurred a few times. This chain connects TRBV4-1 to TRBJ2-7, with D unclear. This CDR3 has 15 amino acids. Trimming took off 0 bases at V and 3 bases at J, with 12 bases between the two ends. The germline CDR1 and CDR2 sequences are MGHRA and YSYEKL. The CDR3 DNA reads TGCGCCAGCAGCCAAGACCCGGAACCCAGCTACGAGCAGTACTTC. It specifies CASSQDPEPSYEQYF.

Here the CDR3 DNA reads TGCAGTGCTAGCGATTCGTGGGACACACTCACAGATACGCAGTATTTT. Translating it yields CSASDSWDTLTDTQYF. The V gene is TRBV20-1, the J gene TRBJ2-3; the D gene is possibly TRBD1 (6 bases). Germline assignment: CDR1 DFQATT and CDR2 SNEGSKA (reference sequence). With 3 bases removed from V and 2 bases from J, the gap between germline ends came to 18 bases. The CDR3 extends over 16 amino acids.

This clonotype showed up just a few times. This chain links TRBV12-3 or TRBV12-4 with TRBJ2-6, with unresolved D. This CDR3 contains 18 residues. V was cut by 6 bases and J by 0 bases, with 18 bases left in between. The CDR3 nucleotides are TGTGCCAGCAGCCCCGAGGCGGTCAGCATCTCTGGGGCCAACGTCCTGACTTTC. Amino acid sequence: CASSPEAVSISGANVLTF.

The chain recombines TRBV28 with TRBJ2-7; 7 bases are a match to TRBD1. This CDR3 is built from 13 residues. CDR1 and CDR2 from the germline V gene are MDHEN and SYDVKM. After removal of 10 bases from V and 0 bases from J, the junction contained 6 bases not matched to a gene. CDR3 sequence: CATWGQSSYEQYF. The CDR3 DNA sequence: TGTGCCACCTGGGGACAGAGCTCCTACGAGCAGTACTTC.

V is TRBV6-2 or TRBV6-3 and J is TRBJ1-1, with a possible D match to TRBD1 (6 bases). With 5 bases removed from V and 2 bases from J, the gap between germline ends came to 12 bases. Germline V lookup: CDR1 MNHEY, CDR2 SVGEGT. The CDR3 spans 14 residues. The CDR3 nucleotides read TGTGCCAGCAGTGCGGGACACCTTAACACTGAAGCTTTCTTT. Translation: CASSAGHLNTEAFF.